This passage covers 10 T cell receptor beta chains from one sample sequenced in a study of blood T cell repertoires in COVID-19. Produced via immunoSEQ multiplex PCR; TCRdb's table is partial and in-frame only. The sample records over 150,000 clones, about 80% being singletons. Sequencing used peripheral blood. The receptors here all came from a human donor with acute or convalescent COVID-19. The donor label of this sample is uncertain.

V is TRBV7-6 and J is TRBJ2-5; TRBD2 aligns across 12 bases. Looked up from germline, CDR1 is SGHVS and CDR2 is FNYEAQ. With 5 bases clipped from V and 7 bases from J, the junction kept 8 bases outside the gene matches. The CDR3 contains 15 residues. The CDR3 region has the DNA TGTGCCAGCAGCACCCGACTAGCGGGAGTGGGGACCCAGTACTTC. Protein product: CASSTRLAGVGTQYF.

CDR3 sequence: CAWRDVGQSGNTIYF. The CDR3 DNA reads TGTGCCTGGAGGGACGTTGGACAGTCTGGAAACACCATATATTTT. V and J are TRBV30 and TRBJ1-3; a possible D gene is TRBD1 (6 bases). The CDR3 totals 15 residues. Germline values: CDR1 GTSNPN, CDR2 SVGIG (reference sequence). Deletions cut 3 bases from V and 1 base from J, with 13 bases between.

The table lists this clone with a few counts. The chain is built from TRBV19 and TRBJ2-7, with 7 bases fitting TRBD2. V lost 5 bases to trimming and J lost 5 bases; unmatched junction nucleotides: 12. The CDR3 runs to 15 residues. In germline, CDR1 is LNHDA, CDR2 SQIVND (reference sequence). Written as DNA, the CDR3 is TGTGCCAGTAGTCCGCGGGAGACTAAGGCACACGAGCAGTACTTC. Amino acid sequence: CASSPRETKAHEQYF.

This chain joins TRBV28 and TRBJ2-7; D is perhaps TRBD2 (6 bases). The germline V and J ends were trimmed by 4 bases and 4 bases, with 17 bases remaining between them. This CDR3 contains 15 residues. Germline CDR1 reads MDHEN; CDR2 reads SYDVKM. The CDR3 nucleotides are TGTGCCAGCAGTTCACATGGCGGGAAGGCGTACGAGCAGTACTTC. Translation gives CASSSHGGKAYEQYF.

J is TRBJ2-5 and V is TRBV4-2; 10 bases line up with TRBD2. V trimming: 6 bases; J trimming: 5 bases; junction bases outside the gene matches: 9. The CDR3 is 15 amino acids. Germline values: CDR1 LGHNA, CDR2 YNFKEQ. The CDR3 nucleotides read TGTGCCAGCAGTAAAGCGGGAGGGGGTCCTGAGACCCAGTACTTC. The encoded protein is CASSKAGGGPETQYF.

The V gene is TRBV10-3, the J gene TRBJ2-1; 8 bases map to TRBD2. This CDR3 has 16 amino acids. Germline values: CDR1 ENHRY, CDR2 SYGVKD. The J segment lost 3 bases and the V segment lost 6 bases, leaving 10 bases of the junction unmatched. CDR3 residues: CAIRGSSGRSYNEQFF. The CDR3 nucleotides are TGTGCCATCAGGGGCTCGAGCGGGAGAAGCTACAATGAGCAGTTCTTC.

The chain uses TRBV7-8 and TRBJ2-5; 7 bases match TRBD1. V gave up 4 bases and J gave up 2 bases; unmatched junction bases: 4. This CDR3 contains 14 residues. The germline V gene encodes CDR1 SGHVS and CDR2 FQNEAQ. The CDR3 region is CASSSRDSQETQYF. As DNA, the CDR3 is TGTGCCAGCAGCTCCCGGGACAGTCAAGAGACCCAGTACTTC.

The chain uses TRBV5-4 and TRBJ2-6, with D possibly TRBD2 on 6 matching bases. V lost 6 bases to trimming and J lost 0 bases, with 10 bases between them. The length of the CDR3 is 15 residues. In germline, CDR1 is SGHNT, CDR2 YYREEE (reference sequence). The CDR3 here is CASTRDFSGANVLTF. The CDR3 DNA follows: TGTGCCAGCACCCGGGACTTCTCTGGGGCCAACGTCCTGACTTTC.

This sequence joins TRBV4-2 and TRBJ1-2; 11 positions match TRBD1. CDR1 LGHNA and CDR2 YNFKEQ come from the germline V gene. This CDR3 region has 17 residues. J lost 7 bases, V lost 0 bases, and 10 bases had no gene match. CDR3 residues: CASSQDTGSGTGGGYTF. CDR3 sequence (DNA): TGTGCCAGCAGCCAAGACACGGGGAGCGGGACAGGGGGTGGCTACACCTTC.

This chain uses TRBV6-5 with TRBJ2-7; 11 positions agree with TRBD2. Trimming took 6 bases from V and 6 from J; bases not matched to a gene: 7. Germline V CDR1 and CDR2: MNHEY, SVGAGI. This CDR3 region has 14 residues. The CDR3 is CASRRTSGSVEQYF. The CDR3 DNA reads TGTGCCAGCAGACGAACTAGCGGGAGTGTCGAGCAGTACTTC.